The next 29 T cell receptor beta chains were all read from a single sample in a study of blood T cell repertoires in COVID-19. This table comes from immunoSEQ multiplex PCR, and its TCRdb copy is limited to in-frame clones, with some not included. The sample contains about 100,000 clones, roughly 84% of which appear only once. Material for sequencing was peripheral blood. Receptors were obtained from a human donor in a cohort sampled during active COVID-19.

This clone was detected only once. The chain links TRBV6-5 to TRBJ1-5; TRBD1 might be the D (6 bases). Per germline, CDR1 MNHEY and CDR2 SVGAGI. The V end was cut by 5 bases, the J end by 5 bases, with 13 bases between. This CDR3 spans 14 amino acids. The CDR3 sequence: CASSRTDSYQPQHF. As DNA, the CDR3 is TGTGCCAGCAGTCGGACAGATTCATATCAGCCCCAGCATTTT.

V gene TRBV7-9 combines with J gene TRBJ1-5; D is unresolved. The germline V gene has CDR1 SEHNR and CDR2 FQNEAQ (reference sequence). The CDR3 is 12 amino acids. Trimming shortened V by 1 base and J by 5 bases, and 3 bases separated the two germline ends. CDR3 nucleotide sequence: TGTGCCAGCAGCTTAGGCGATCAGCCCCAGCATTTT. Translation: CASSLGDQPQHF.

This chain uses TRBV27 with TRBJ2-5; D might be TRBD1 (5 bases). The CDR3 contains 12 residues. Trimming stripped 3 bases from V and 4 bases from J, with 6 bases between. From germline, CDR1 is MNHEY and CDR2 SMNVEV (reference sequence). The CDR3 DNA reads as TGTGCCAGCAGTTTGCAGGGAGAGACCCAGTACTTC. The encoded protein is CASSLQGETQYF.

The CDR3 DNA reads TGTGCCAGTAGTCTGAGGAGAGGTAGGTCTCGAGGTGGCACTGAAGCTTTCTTT. Translating gives CASSLRRGRSRGGTEAFF. The chain uses TRBV19 and TRBJ1-1; D gene uncertain. Per germline, CDR1 LNHDA and CDR2 SQIVND (reference sequence). This CDR3 contains 18 residues. V was clipped by 5 bases and J by 4 bases, with 26 bases between them. The complete variable domain, with remaining parts taken from reference TRBV19 and TRBJ1-1, reads DGGITQSPKYLFRKEGQNVTLSCEQNLNHDAMYWYRQDPGQGLRLIYYSQIVNDFQKGDIAEGYSVSREKKESFPLTVTSAQKNPTAFYLCASSLRRGRSRGGTEAFFGQGTRLTVV.

The chain joins TRBV30 to TRBJ2-3, with TRBD1 matching over 9 bases. The V and J ends lost 2 bases and 0 bases, in that order; junction bases with no gene match: 6. The CDR3 totals 16 residues. The V gene's germline CDR1 is GTSNPN and CDR2 SVGIG (reference sequence). CDR3 sequence reads: CAWSLTGGLSTDTQYF. CDR3 coding DNA: TGTGCCTGGAGTCTAACAGGGGGCCTTAGCACAGATACGCAGTATTTT.

The genes are TRBV7-3 and TRBJ1-1, with a tentative D call TRBD1 (6 bases). CDR1 is SGHTA, CDR2 FQGTGA, per germline. The CDR3 length is 12 residues. V was shortened by 5 bases and J by 10 bases, with 14 bases between the two germline ends. CDR3 sequence reads: CASSAQGVSAFF. As DNA, the CDR3 is TGTGCCAGCAGCGCACAGGGTGTCTCAGCTTTCTTT.

V and J are TRBV9 and TRBJ2-5; 7 nucleotides align to TRBD2. The V segment lost 0 bases and the J segment 5 bases; nucleotides outside the gene matches: 7. CDR3 length: 15 amino acids. Germline V lookup: CDR1 SGDLS, CDR2 YYNGEE. This CDR3 is CASSVGAVGGETQYF. CDR3 in DNA: TGTGCCAGCAGCGTAGGGGCGGTGGGGGGGGAGACCCAGTACTTC. Based on the CDR3 plus reference TRBV9 and TRBJ2-5, the full variable domain is DSGVTQTPKHLITATGQRVTLRCSPRSGDLSVYWYQQSLDQGLQFLIQYYNGEERAKGNILERFSAQQFPDLHSELNLSSLELGDSALYFCASSVGAVGGETQYFGPGTRLLVL.

This chain connects TRBV30 to TRBJ2-1, with D maybe TRBD2 (6 bases). V was trimmed by 2 bases and J by 15 bases, leaving 17 bases between them. Germline values: CDR1 GTSNPN, CDR2 SVGIG (reference sequence). The CDR3 runs 12 residues. CDR3: CAWSPRSGSAFF. Written as DNA, the CDR3 is TGTGCCTGGAGTCCACGTAGCGGATCCGCGTTCTTC.

The V gene is TRBV19, the J gene TRBJ1-5; 7 nucleotides align to TRBD1. The CDR3 is 14 residues long. Germline V gene lookup returns CDR1 LNHDA and CDR2 SQIVND (reference sequence). Losses at the gene ends were 3 bases for V and 7 bases for J; bases not matched to a gene: 6. CDR3 loop: CASSIPGGWQPQHF. The CDR3, as DNA: TGTGCCAGTAGTATCCCAGGGGGGTGGCAGCCCCAGCATTTT.

The CDR3 nucleotides read TGTGCCTGGAATTACTTTCCGGGGACTGAAGCTTTCTTT. This codes for CAWNYFPGTEAFF. The chain couples TRBV30 to TRBJ1-1, with D unresolved. Trimming cost V 4 bases and J 5 bases, with 14 bases left between them. Germline V CDR1 and CDR2: GTSNPN, SVGIG (reference sequence). There are 13 residues in the CDR3.

This chain links TRBV4-2 with TRBJ1-5, with TRBD1 as a possible D gene (5 bases). The CDR3 runs to 16 residues. CDR1 is LGHNA, CDR2 YNFKEQ, per germline. Trimming removed 0 bases at V and 4 bases at J, with 13 bases between. The CDR3 nucleotides are TGTGCCAGCAGCCAAGAAGGGGTGGGATCAAATCAGCCCCAGCATTTT. Amino acid sequence: CASSQEGVGSNQPQHF.

The table lists this clone with a few counts. Other DNA sequences of this sample code for an identical CDR3. The chain is built from TRBV18 and TRBJ1-1; D perhaps matches TRBD1 (5 bases). The length of the CDR3 is 13 residues. In germline, CDR1 is KGHSH, CDR2 LQKENI. Trimming removed 2 bases at V and 5 bases at J, with 9 bases between. The CDR3 is CASSPTGGTEAFF. CDR3 in DNA: TGTGCCAGCTCACCAACGGGGGGGACTGAAGCTTTCTTT.

This chain uses TRBV19 with TRBJ2-7, with 9 bases matching TRBD1. The germline V gene encodes CDR1 LNHDA and CDR2 SQIVND (reference sequence). The CDR3 consists of 16 residues. The J segment lost 6 bases and the V segment lost 2 bases, leaving 11 bases of the junction unmatched. DNA of the CDR3: TGTGCCAGTAGTATACGGGCCGGGACAGGGCCTCGCGAGCAGTACGTC. It specifies CASSIRAGTGPREQYV.

The chain carries TRBV3-1 (or the pseudogene TRBV3-2) and TRBJ2-2, with 10 bases matching TRBD1. Per germline, CDR1 LGHDT and CDR2 YNNKEL (reference sequence). This CDR3 comprises 17 residues. With V trimmed by 2 bases and J by 7 bases, 10 bases remained unmatched. This CDR3 is CASSQPGQGTFFGELFF. In nucleotides, the CDR3 is TGTGCCAGCAGCCAACCGGGACAGGGGACTTTCTTCGGGGAGCTGTTTTTT.

This sequence joins TRBV2 and TRBJ2-7, with TRBD2 matching over 8 bases. This CDR3 contains 14 residues. Germline V CDR1 and CDR2: SNHLY, FYNNEI. With 4 bases clipped from V and 7 bases from J, the junction kept 9 bases outside the gene matches. As DNA, the CDR3 is TGTGCCAGCAGTGCGTCCACTAGCGGTAGGGAGCAGTACTTC. Translating it yields CASSASTSGREQYF. Full variable domain (outside the CDR3, taken from reference TRBV2 and TRBJ2-7): EPEVTQTPSHQVTQMGQEVILRCVPISNHLYFYWYRQILGQKVEFLVSFYNNEISEKSEIFDDQFSVERPDGSNFTLKIRSTKLEDSAMYFCASSASTSGREQYFGPGTRLTVT.

The chain joins TRBV11-2 to TRBJ2-3, with D possibly TRBD1 on 5 matching bases. Trimming removed 2 bases from V and 4 bases from J, with 10 bases in between. The CDR3 totals 14 residues. Germline CDR1 SGHAT, CDR2 FQNNGV. The CDR3 bases are TGTGCCAGCAGCTTACTTAGGGGTGCAGATACGCAGTATTTT. The encoded protein is CASSLLRGADTQYF. Looking up the rest from reference TRBV11-2 and TRBJ2-3 gives the full variable domain: EAGVAQSPRYKIIEKRQSVAFWCNPISGHATLYWYQQILGQGPKLLIQFQNNGVVDDSQLPKDRFSAERLKGVDSTLKIQPAKLEDSAVYLCASSLLRGADTQYFGPGTRLTVL.

The V gene is TRBV4-3, the J gene TRBJ2-7; 9 nucleotides match TRBD1. The CDR3 loop spans 14 amino acids. The V segment lost 8 bases and the J segment 2 bases; nucleotides outside the gene matches: 7. CDR1 is LGHNA, CDR2 YSLEER, per germline. CDR3 DNA sequence: TGCGCCAGCGGCGCAAGGACAGGGGCCTACGAGCAGTACTTC. This sequence encodes CASGARTGAYEQYF.

The gene calls are TRBV19 and TRBJ1-3, with D uncertain. V was pared by 3 bases and J by 7 bases, with 7 bases between. The CDR3 is made up of 12 amino acids. Germline V gene lookup returns CDR1 LNHDA and CDR2 SQIVND (reference sequence). In nucleotides, the CDR3 is TGTGCCAGTAGTATCCCGCGGAACACCATATATTTT. It specifies CASSIPRNTIYF.

DNA for the CDR3: TGTGCCAGCAGCCAGGTAGGACAGTATTACAATGAGCAGTTCTTC. Translation gives CASSQVGQYYNEQFF. The rearrangement links TRBV7-2 to TRBJ2-1; possible D gene TRBD1, 6 bases. The germline V gene has CDR1 SGHTA and CDR2 FQGNSA. CDR3 length: 15 residues. V lost 5 bases and J lost 4, with 15 bases in between.

Only a few counts were recorded for this clone. The CDR3 here is CASSHDSLGSFLQYF. The CDR3 nucleotides read TGTGCCAGCTCCCATGACAGCTTGGGGTCTTTTTTGCAGTATTTT. The chain combines TRBV18 with TRBJ2-3; D perhaps matches TRBD1 (5 bases). V lost 6 bases, J lost 11 bases, and 24 bases lay in between. The CDR3 has 15 residues. Germline assignment: CDR1 KGHSH and CDR2 LQKENI. Full variable domain (missing parts from reference TRBV18 and TRBJ2-3): NAGVMQNPRHLVRRRGQEARLRCSPMKGHSHVYWYRQLPEEGLKFMVYLQKENIIDESGMPKERFSAEFPKEGPSILRIQQVVRGDSAAYFCASSHDSLGSFLQYFGPGTRLTVL.

This chain links TRBV4-1 with TRBJ2-5, with unresolved D. Trimming removed 0 bases at V and 5 bases at J, with 10 bases between. The CDR3 is made up of 14 amino acids. Germline lookup yields CDR1 MGHRA and CDR2 YSYEKL. CDR3 DNA: TGCGCCAGCAGCCAAGATCCGCGAGGTGAGACCCAGTACTTC. Its translation is CASSQDPRGETQYF.

The chain recombines TRBV3-1 (or the pseudogene TRBV3-2) with TRBJ2-7; a possible D gene is TRBD1 (7 bases). The V end was cut by 1 base, the J end by 3 bases, with 13 bases between. Looked up from germline, CDR1 is LGHDT and CDR2 is YNNKEL (reference sequence). The CDR3 spans 15 residues. The CDR3 loop is CASSQGQGGIYEQYF. CDR3 nucleotides: TGTGCCAGCAGCCAAGGACAGGGCGGGATCTACGAGCAGTACTTC.

The rearrangement uses TRBV7-9 and TRBJ1-5, with D unresolved. Germline CDR1 SEHNR, CDR2 FQNEAQ (reference sequence). Between the trimmed V and J ends, which lost 5 bases and 7 bases, there was a span of 12 bases. This CDR3 comprises 13 residues. In DNA form, the CDR3 reads TGTGCCAGCAGCCCCGAGGGCCGGCAGCCCCAGCATTTT. Protein sequence: CASSPEGRQPQHF.

The rearrangement joins TRBV30 to TRBJ2-3; 7 bases map to TRBD2. Unmatched junction bases numbered 11, after V lost 1 base and J lost 1 base. CDR3 length: 17 amino acids. Germline values: CDR1 GTSNPN, CDR2 SVGIG (reference sequence). The CDR3 region has the DNA TGTGCCTGGAGTGCCAGACCACTAGCGAGGGGCACAGATACGCAGTATTTT. This gives the protein CAWSARPLARGTDTQYF.

The chain employs TRBV10-3 and TRBJ1-1; D may be TRBD1 (6 bases). The V end lost 9 bases, the J end lost 1 base, and 12 bases lay between the germline ends. CDR1 and CDR2 from the germline V gene are ENHRY and SYGVKD. The CDR3 is 13 amino acids. In DNA, the CDR3 is TGTGCCATTTCCCTGGACAGGAACACTGAAGCTTTCTTT. As protein: CAISLDRNTEAFF.

This chain joins TRBV21-1 and TRBJ1-5. TRBV21-1 is an annotated pseudogene. The CDR3 extends over 18 amino acids. The CDR3 DNA reads as TGTGTCCAGCGGTTGAGGAGGCAAAGGCTTTATAGCAATCAGCCCCAGCATTTT. Its protein product is CVQRLRRQRLYSNQPQHF.

The chain combines TRBV28 with TRBJ2-3; 10 bases line up with TRBD2. Germline V gives CDR1 MDHEN, CDR2 SYDVKM. V lost 4 bases, J lost 9 bases, and 16 bases stayed unmatched. There are 17 residues in the CDR3. The chain's CDR3 is CASSSQGVAGGIDTQYF. The CDR3 region has the DNA TGTGCCAGCAGTTCCCAGGGGGTAGCGGGAGGTATTGACACGCAGTATTTT.

CDR3 protein: CASSLAEFSPDTQYF. CDR3 bases: TGCGCCAGCAGCTTGGCGGAGTTCTCTCCAGATACGCAGTATTTT. The gene calls are TRBV5-1 and TRBJ2-3; D call uncertain. The V end lost 0 bases, the J end lost 4 bases, and 12 bases lay between the germline ends. Germline lookup yields CDR1 SGHRS and CDR2 YFSETQ. This CDR3 comprises 15 residues.

DNA of the CDR3: TGTGCCAGCAGCTTAAAGGGGACTGGACGATACAATGAGCAGTTCTTC. Amino acid sequence: CASSLKGTGRYNEQFF. The gene calls are TRBV7-3 and TRBJ2-1; perhaps TRBD2 as D (6 bases). CDR3 length: 16 amino acids. Germline CDR1 reads SGHTA; CDR2 reads FQGTGA. V was pared by 1 base and J by 4 bases, with 14 bases between.